One and the same sample provided the 9 T cell receptor beta chains below, sequenced in a study of blood T cell repertoires in COVID-19. The method was immunoSEQ multiplex PCR; TCRdb's version includes in-frame clones alone and lacks a portion of them. The repertoire consists of 200,000 to 250,000 clones, with roughly 84% occurring once and the leading ten covering approximately 6.5%. Sample: PBMCs or T cells enriched from blood (not recorded which). The receptors here all came from a woman between 40 and 55 years old who had recovered from COVID-19.

The chain is built from TRBV6-5 and TRBJ2-1; D possibly corresponds to TRBD2 (6 bases). In germline, CDR1 is MNHEY, CDR2 SVGAGI. Trimming removed 7 bases at V and 8 bases at J, with 21 bases between. The CDR3 is 15 residues long. CDR3 in DNA: TGTGCCAGCAAATTGAGACTAGTCGATACCTATGAGCAGTTCTTC. It is translated as CASKLRLVDTYEQFF.

The chain joins TRBV19 to TRBJ2-3; 7 nucleotides match TRBD1. V trimming: 0 bases; J trimming: 2 bases; junction bases outside the gene matches: 8. The V gene's germline CDR1 is LNHDA and CDR2 SQIVND (reference sequence). This CDR3 is 17 amino acids long. As DNA, the CDR3 is TGTGCCAGTAGTATAGAAGGGGACAGCTACTTCACAGATACGCAGTATTTT. Its translation: CASSIEGDSYFTDTQYF.

V and J are TRBV19 and TRBJ1-5; TRBD1 agrees at 7 bases. Germline CDR1 reads LNHDA; CDR2 reads SQIVND (reference sequence). The CDR3 spans 16 residues. Trimming took 5 bases from V and 2 from J; bases not matched to a gene: 9. CDR3 amino acids: CASSPPGQAGNQPQHF. For the CDR3, the DNA is TGTGCCAGTAGTCCCCCCGGACAGGCGGGCAATCAGCCCCAGCATTTT.

The chain joins TRBV2 to TRBJ2-3; 12 bases align to TRBD2. Trimming took 6 bases from V and 2 from J; bases not matched to a gene: 6. There are 16 residues in the CDR3. Germline V gene lookup returns CDR1 SNHLY and CDR2 FYNNEI. The CDR3 nucleotides are TGTGCCAGCAGACTAGCGGGAGGCCCTTTCACAGATACGCAGTATTTT. This sequence encodes CASRLAGGPFTDTQYF.

This clone was observed a single time. The V call is TRBV19, the J call TRBJ1-6; D is unclear. Trimming shortened V by 6 bases and J by 8 bases, and 8 bases separated the two germline ends. The germline V gene has CDR1 LNHDA and CDR2 SQIVND (reference sequence). The CDR3 has 12 residues. This CDR3 is CASRDGDSPLHF. In DNA, the CDR3 is TGTGCCAGTAGAGACGGGGATTCACCCCTCCACTTT.

The rearrangement links TRBV19 to TRBJ2-1, with D possibly being TRBD2 (5 bases). The CDR3 contains 14 residues. Germline-derived CDR1 and CDR2 are LNHDA and SQIVND (reference sequence). V was shortened by 3 bases and J by 8 bases, with 14 bases between the two germline ends. CDR3 DNA: TGTGCCAGTAGTATTTTGGGGAGAGGCTATGAGCAGTTCTTC. It specifies CASSILGRGYEQFF.

This clone has at least ten counts. The chain recombines TRBV4-1 with TRBJ1-1; tentatively, D is TRBD1 (6 bases). Trimming cost V 2 bases and J 6 bases, with 10 bases left between them. Germline V gives CDR1 MGHRA, CDR2 YSYEKL. The CDR3 is 13 residues long. The CDR3 here is CASSQPGTPEAFF. The CDR3 DNA is TGCGCCAGCAGCCAACCCGGGACACCTGAAGCTTTCTTT.

The V and J genes are TRBV6-5 and TRBJ2-7; 13 bases are a match to TRBD2. Per germline, CDR1 MNHEY and CDR2 SVGAGI. The CDR3 loop spans 14 amino acids. Unmatched junction bases numbered 6, after V lost 6 bases and J lost 7 bases. CDR3 DNA sequence: TGTGCCAGCAGCCGGACTAGCGGGAGTGGAGAGCAGTACTTC. Protein: CASSRTSGSGEQYF.

Worth noting for this clone: It is unclear where the CDR3 begins or ends on the DNA, so no DNA is shown, and the CDR3 is as TCRdb lists it. The CDR3 sequence is CASSNGTGVPEAFF. The chain has TRBV27 and TRBJ1-1; the table's D call, TRBD1, has no DNA check behind it. The CDR3 spans 14 residues, counting both ends. The germline V gene has CDR1 MNHEY and CDR2 SMNVEV (reference sequence).